The clone carrying this TCR beta chain has a handful of counts. The antigen is unknown. These data belong to a study of T cells after yellow fever vaccination. Study context: Fractions of low cell number were prepared using SMART-Seq v4 Ultra Low Input.

They built TCR cDNA with 5'RACE template switching, a step that put in a universal primer site and UMIs. TCRdb reanalysed the 5' RACE reads using MiXCR and keeps one entry per CDR3 protein. Among approximately 580,000 distinct CDR3 sequences, 17% were seen once, and the ten largest hold 15% to 20%. Trimming at V came to 1 base and at J to 9 bases, leaving 5 bases not matched to a gene. The V gene's germline CDR1 is MDHEN and CDR2 SYDVKM. The CDR3 contains 15 residues. Study findings and constraints: The booster saw the reappearance of most primary-vaccination clones (approximately 96% CD4, 88% CD8). There was a possibility that FACS-sorted repertoires contained abundant clonotypes contaminating from the bulk population.

This clonotype was obtained from a young man who received the YFV17D yellow fever vaccine. This chain uses TRBV28 with TRBJ2-1; 11 nucleotides match TRBD2. This specimen consisted of PBMCs, obtained 4 to 6 days after the first yellow fever vaccination. The CDR3 spells CASSLSSGGPLEQFF. Written as DNA, the CDR3 is TGTGCCAGCAGTTTATCTAGCGGGGGGCCACTTGAGCAGTTCTTC.